Below, 3 T cell receptor beta chains from the same sample are listed, as sequenced in a study of blood T cell repertoires in COVID-19. Profiling relied on immunoSEQ multiplex PCR, and the TCRdb table lists in-frame clones only, not all of them. The sample yields roughly 60,000 clones, about two thirds seen once. Sequencing input: peripheral blood. These receptors were taken from a woman in her seventies with COVID-19, enrolled during active disease.

Only a few counts were recorded for this clone. The chain uses TRBV14 and TRBJ2-1, with TRBD2 matching 9 bases. Per germline, CDR1 SGHDN and CDR2 FVKESK. V trimming: 3 bases; J trimming: 7 bases; junction bases outside the gene matches: 10. The CDR3 is made up of 16 amino acids. DNA of the CDR3: TGTGCCAGCAGCCAGTACCTAGCGGGAAGTCGTAATGAGCAGTTCTTC. Translating it yields CASSQYLAGSRNEQFF. Full variable domain (rest looked up from reference TRBV14 and TRBJ2-1): EAGVTQFPSHSVIEKGQTVTLRCDPISGHDNLYWYRRVMGKEIKFLLHFVKESKQDESGMPNNRFLAERTGGTYSTLKVQPAELEDSGVYFCASSQYLAGSRNEQFFGPGTRLTVL.

The chain carries TRBV5-4 and TRBJ2-2; maybe TRBD1 (5 bases). The germline V and J ends were trimmed by 2 bases and 2 bases, with 13 bases remaining between them. This CDR3 has 16 residues. In germline, CDR1 is SGHNT, CDR2 YYREEE (reference sequence). CDR3 protein: CASSLQGALNTGELFF. CDR3 sequence (DNA): TGTGCCAGCAGCTTACAAGGGGCGTTAAACACCGGGGAGCTGTTTTTT.

The rearrangement joins TRBV19 to TRBJ2-2; weak D call: TRBD2 (6 bases). The CDR3 totals 16 residues. V was cut by 1 base and J by 0 bases, with 9 bases left in between. From germline, CDR1 is LNHDA and CDR2 SQIVND (reference sequence). Here the CDR3 reads CASSIVGGSNTGELFF. The CDR3 DNA reads TGTGCCAGTAGTATAGTGGGGGGATCGAACACCGGGGAGCTGTTTTTT.